A single sample gave rise to the 14 T cell receptor beta chains below, sequenced in a study of shared clonotypes between healthy human individuals. TCRdb's copy holds only in-frame clones and misses some; the assay was immunoSEQ multiplex PCR. The table has some 2.3 million clones, more than 85% seen once. Sample: naive CD4+ T cells from PBMCs. Subset noted: CD45RA+ positively selected. The source of these receptors is a man between 18 and 35 years old in good health. Some clones in this sample may be carry-over from other donors' samples.

The chain links TRBV27 to TRBJ2-1; 7 bases line up with TRBD2. V shed 7 bases, J shed 0 bases, and the junction held 9 bases outside the gene matches. The CDR3 extends over 16 amino acids. Germline V gene data show CDR1 as MNHEY and CDR2 as SMNVEV (reference sequence). Here the CDR3 reads CASTTYLADSYNEQFF. In nucleotides, the CDR3 is TGTGCCAGCACCACATATCTAGCGGACTCCTACAATGAGCAGTTCTTC.

For this clone: A junction end diverges from the germline sequence, so it may reflect a read error. The chain uses TRBV7-8 and TRBJ2-7; 8 nucleotides line up with TRBD1. The germline gives CDR1 SGHVS, CDR2 FQNEAQ. The CDR3 loop spans 16 amino acids. The CDR3: CASSLAPGGDRVPRRF. The CDR3 coding sequence is TGTGCCAGCAGCTTAGCACCAGGGGGCGATCGGGTACCGAGACGTTTC.

This chain connects TRBV6-5 to TRBJ1-2; 9 positions agree with TRBD1. The J segment lost 2 bases and the V segment lost 0 bases, leaving 4 bases of the junction unmatched. The CDR3 contains 16 residues. The germline V gene encodes CDR1 MNHEY and CDR2 SVGAGI. The CDR3 protein is CASSYSSGQGNYGYTF. The CDR3, as DNA: TGTGCCAGCAGTTACTCCTCGGGACAGGGCAACTATGGCTACACCTTC.

On this clone itself: Other DNA sequences in the same sample also yield this CDR3. The chain joins TRBV12-5 to TRBJ2-3; D is undetermined. This CDR3 comprises 13 residues. The ends were cut back, 2 bases at V and 3 bases at J, with 6 bases in the middle. Germline values: CDR1 LGHNT, CDR2 FRNRAP. The CDR3 bases are TGTGCTAGTGGTTTGTCCGGTACAGATACGCAGTATTTT. Its translation is CASGLSGTDTQYF.

This clone was seen a few times. Within the sample, other DNA sequences also encode this same CDR3. The genes are TRBV10-1 and TRBJ2-2; D call uncertain. The CDR3 covers 13 residues. In germline, CDR1 is WNHNN, CDR2 SYGVQD (reference sequence). Trimming pared 3 bases from V and 2 bases from J, leaving 4 bases between. The CDR3 coding sequence is TGCGCCAGCAGTGAAAGAAACACCGGGGAGCTGTTTTTT. This sequence encodes CASSERNTGELFF.

A word on this clone: The same CDR3 can be traced to other DNA sequences in this sample. The V gene is TRBV9, the J gene TRBJ1-5; no clear D gene. Germline V gene lookup returns CDR1 SGDLS and CDR2 YYNGEE. Trimming pared 4 bases from V and 0 bases from J, leaving 8 bases between. The CDR3 contains 14 residues. In nucleotides, the CDR3 is TGTGCCAGCAGCTTGGATAATAGCAATCAGCCCCAGCATTTT. Its protein is CASSLDNSNQPQHF.

In regard to this clone: At one end the junction does not follow the germline gene, possibly because of a read error. The rearrangement links TRBV6-1 to TRBJ2-1, with 15 nucleotides matching TRBD2. CDR3 length: 22 amino acids. Germline assignment: CDR1 MNHNS and CDR2 SASEGT. This CDR3 reads CASREGTSGRPLYLSSYNEQFF. As DNA, the CDR3 is TGTGCCAGCAGGGAAGGGACTAGCGGGAGGCCGCTATACTTGAGCTCCTACAATGAGCAGTTCTTC.

The chain has TRBV11-2 and TRBJ2-7; 7 bases are a match to TRBD2. CDR1 and CDR2 (germline): SGHAT, FQNNGV. With 5 bases clipped from V and 2 bases from J, the junction kept 15 bases outside the gene matches. The CDR3 covers 17 residues. DNA of the CDR3: TGTGCCAGCAGCCCGCCCCTAGATAGCGGGCGGACCTACGAGCAGTACTTC. It yields the protein CASSPPLDSGRTYEQYF.

The rearrangement joins TRBV28 to TRBJ2-7; D possibly corresponds to TRBD1 (6 bases). The CDR3 totals 12 residues. In germline, CDR1 is MDHEN, CDR2 SYDVKM. The V and J ends lost 7 bases and 1 base respectively, with 8 bases between them. CDR3 in amino acids: CASMGASYEQYF. DNA for the CDR3: TGTGCCAGCATGGGGGCATCCTACGAGCAGTACTTC.

V is TRBV11-3 and J is TRBJ2-1; possible D gene TRBD1, 5 bases. The CDR3 contains 16 residues. Germline V gene lookup returns CDR1 SGHNT and CDR2 YENEEA. V was shortened by 5 bases and J by 0 bases, with 14 bases between the two germline ends. CDR3: CASSPRQQSSYNEQFF. CDR3 nucleotide sequence: TGTGCCAGCAGCCCGAGACAGCAAAGCTCCTACAATGAGCAGTTCTTC.

This sequence joins TRBV10-3 and TRBJ2-3, with D unresolved. Trimming pared 6 bases from V and 6 bases from J, leaving 7 bases between. The CDR3 contains 11 residues. Germline V gene data show CDR1 as ENHRY and CDR2 as SYGVKD. The CDR3 DNA reads as TGTGCCATCAGCACCAGGGATACGCAGTATTTT. It yields the protein CAISTRDTQYF.

The sample holds a few counts of this clone. Other nucleotide sequences in the sample specify the same CDR3. The chain couples TRBV14 to TRBJ1-1; no clear D. This CDR3 has 13 amino acids. Trimming cost V 4 bases and J 0 bases, with 6 bases left between them. CDR1 and CDR2 (germline): SGHDN, FVKESK. The CDR3 reads CASSLDLNTEAFF. CDR3 nucleotides: TGTGCCAGCAGCCTCGACTTGAACACTGAAGCTTTCTTT.

CDR3 amino acids: CASSAPLGQSSGNTIYF. CDR3 in DNA: TGTGCCAGCAGTGCCCCCCTTGGGCAGAGCTCTGGAAACACCATATATTTT. The chain recombines TRBV6-1 with TRBJ1-3; no definite D call. The CDR3 is 17 amino acids. V lost 4 bases to trimming and J lost 0 bases, with 16 bases between them. Germline V gives CDR1 MNHNS, CDR2 SASEGT.

This clone was detected once. This chain uses TRBV7-9 with TRBJ2-1; possibly TRBD1 for D (5 bases). CDR3 size: 18 residues. The germline V gene has CDR1 SEHNR and CDR2 FQNEAQ (reference sequence). V lost 5 bases and J 2 bases, leaving 22 bases between the germline ends. CDR3 region: CASSPEGWGRVTYNEQFF. CDR3 in DNA: TGTGCCAGCAGCCCCGAAGGGTGGGGCAGAGTAACCTACAATGAGCAGTTCTTC.